A single sample is the source of the 25 T cell receptor beta chains below, sequenced in a study of cytomegalovirus exposure and HLA in healthy donors. Amplification used 60 Vbeta primers and 13 Jbeta primers. Profiling relied on immunoSEQ multiplex PCR, and the TCRdb table lists in-frame clones only, not all of them. Here the sample spans 150,000 to 250,000 clones, 70% to 80% being singletons. The sequenced material came from PBMCs. The receptors originated from a girl aged 10 to 17 in good health and CMV-seropositive.

The chain is built from TRBV6-5 and TRBJ1-1, with TRBD1 identical over 9 bases. The J segment lost 4 bases and the V segment lost 4 bases, leaving 7 bases of the junction unmatched. This CDR3 spans 15 amino acids. Germline CDR1 reads MNHEY; CDR2 reads SVGAGI. The CDR3 nucleotides read TGTGCCAGCAGTTTATCCGGGACAGGGAGCACTGAAGCTTTCTTT. As protein: CASSLSGTGSTEAFF.

This clone was detected a few times. The chain has TRBV6-1 and TRBJ1-4; a possible D gene is TRBD1 (5 bases). This CDR3 contains 15 residues. V was trimmed by 2 bases and J by 8 bases, leaving 15 bases between them. Germline loops: CDR1 MNHNS, CDR2 SASEGT. The CDR3 nucleotides read TGTGCCAGCAGTGAAACGTCAGGGAGGGGAGAAAAACTGTTTTTT. This translates into CASSETSGRGEKLFF.

V gene TRBV6-7 combines with J gene TRBJ1-4; D is undetermined. Being an ORF, TRBV6-7 has a function that is uncertain. V lost 7 bases and J lost 0, with 24 bases in between. This CDR3 is built from 19 residues. In DNA, the CDR3 is TGTGCCAGCAAAAAGGAGCGGAGCGTCGGGTGGGCAACTAATGAAAAACTGTTTTTT. This sequence encodes CASKKERSVGWATNEKLFF.

The V gene is TRBV6-5, the J gene TRBJ2-5, with 9 bases lining up with TRBD2. With 2 bases clipped from V and 5 bases from J, the junction kept 3 bases outside the gene matches. The CDR3 runs to 14 residues. CDR1 is MNHEY, CDR2 SVGAGI, per germline. CDR3 in DNA: TGTGCCAGCAGTTACCCTGCGGGGGGGGAGACCCAGTACTTC. It encodes CASSYPAGGETQYF.

This rearrangement joins TRBV6-1 to TRBJ2-2; the match to TRBD2 covers 7 bases. The V and J ends lost 4 bases and 3 bases, in that order; junction bases with no gene match: 8. This CDR3 is 16 amino acids long. In germline, CDR1 is MNHNS, CDR2 SASEGT. The CDR3 nucleotides are TGTGCCAGCAGTGTGACCTTGGGGGGGGACACCGGGGAGCTGTTTTTT. Its protein product is CASSVTLGGDTGELFF.

Turning to this clone: At the DNA level, this CDR3 is encoded by other sequences in the same sample as well. The gene calls are TRBV4-1 and TRBJ1-5; D ambiguous. This CDR3 spans 13 amino acids. The germline V gene encodes CDR1 MGHRA and CDR2 YSYEKL. V lost 0 bases and J lost 7, with 7 bases in between. The chain's CDR3 is CASSQERGQPQHF. The CDR3 nucleotides read TGCGCCAGCAGCCAAGAACGAGGCCAGCCCCAGCATTTT.

V and J are TRBV7-9 and TRBJ2-3; 10 bases fit TRBD1. Germline trimming cut 5 bases from V and 5 bases from J; bases unmatched to any gene: 7. The CDR3 has 15 amino acids. CDR1 SEHNR and CDR2 FQNEAQ come from the germline V gene (reference sequence). The CDR3 is CASSASGQGLDTQYF. The CDR3 DNA reads as TGTGCCAGCAGCGCCTCGGGACAGGGGTTAGATACGCAGTATTTT.

CDR3 amino acids: CASSIAPYVGAFF. The CDR3 DNA follows: TGTGCCAGTAGTATAGCTCCATATGTCGGGGCTTTCTTT. The chain employs TRBV19 and TRBJ1-1; D not resolved. The CDR3 is made up of 13 amino acids. V was pared by 1 base and J by 11 bases, with 14 bases between. The germline V gene has CDR1 LNHDA and CDR2 SQIVND (reference sequence).

This chain joins TRBV6-5 and TRBJ2-5; TRBD2 matches at 7 bases. The CDR3 spans 14 residues. The germline V gene encodes CDR1 MNHEY and CDR2 SVGAGI. The junction had 9 bases not matched to a gene; V was cut back by 4 bases and J by 7 bases. In nucleotides, the CDR3 is TGTGCCAGCAGTTTCGATGGGGGGGGAGGGACCCAGTACTTC. This encodes CASSFDGGGGTQYF.

This clone was counted once. The rearrangement uses TRBV7-7 and TRBJ2-7; TRBD2 might be the D (6 bases). CDR1 is SSHAT, CDR2 FNYEAQ, per germline (reference sequence). CDR3 length: 13 amino acids. Trimming left V 5 bases short and J 4 bases short, with 12 bases between. This CDR3 is CASSPQAGYEQYF. The CDR3 nucleotides read TGTGCCAGCAGCCCCCAAGCGGGTTACGAGCAGTACTTC.

The gene calls are TRBV4-3 and TRBJ1-6, with 8 bases lining up with TRBD1. CDR1 LGHNA and CDR2 YSLEER come from the germline V gene. V was clipped by 0 bases and J by 11 bases; unmatched bases: 6. CDR3 length: 15 amino acids. CDR3 nucleotide sequence: TGCGCCAGCAGCCAAGAGAGGACAGGGTGGACACCCCTCCACTTT. Its translation: CASSQERTGWTPLHF.

This chain links TRBV9 with TRBJ2-5; 11 nucleotides line up with TRBD2. The trim removed 0 bases at V and 5 bases at J, leaving 6 bases unmatched. Germline V lookup: CDR1 SGDLS, CDR2 YYNGEE. CDR3 length: 16 residues. The CDR3 DNA is TGTGCCAGCAGCGTAGGTAGCGGGGGGGCGTTGGAGACCCAGTACTTC. It specifies CASSVGSGGALETQYF.

The V and J genes are TRBV5-1 and TRBJ1-2, with TRBD1 as a possible D gene (5 bases). Per germline, CDR1 SGHRS and CDR2 YFSETQ. There are 20 residues in the CDR3. V was clipped by 2 bases and J by 7 bases, with 33 bases between them. The CDR3 region is CASSFSPTVQHRGTGIGYTF. CDR3 in DNA: TGCGCCAGCAGCTTTTCCCCGACTGTACAGCACCGCGGGACCGGGATTGGCTACACCTTC.

This clone was picked up one time. The chain is built from TRBV6-4 and TRBJ2-2, with 7 bases matching TRBD2. The V segment lost 0 bases and the J segment 3 bases; nucleotides outside the gene matches: 4. The CDR3 has 16 residues. The germline V gene encodes CDR1 MRHNA and CDR2 SNTAGT. CDR3 amino acids: CASSDSERGDTGELFF. CDR3 nucleotide sequence: TGTGCCAGCAGTGACTCGGAACGGGGGGACACCGGGGAGCTGTTTTTT.

In this sample, this clone turned up once. The chain couples TRBV2 to TRBJ2-5, with unresolved D. Germline V CDR1 and CDR2: SNHLY, FYNNEI. This CDR3 spans 15 amino acids. With 5 bases removed from V and 2 bases from J, the gap between germline ends came to 15 bases. CDR3 sequence (DNA): TGTGCCAGCAGTCACCCCCCTTGGAGACAAGAGACCCAGTACTTC. It codes for CASSHPPWRQETQYF.

The chain recombines TRBV30 with TRBJ1-2; D perhaps matches TRBD1 (5 bases). In germline, CDR1 is GTSNPN, CDR2 SVGIG (reference sequence). Trimming removed 2 bases at V and 5 bases at J, with 15 bases between. The CDR3 covers 14 residues. CDR3 in DNA: TGTGCCTGGAGTCGGCCCCTAGGGGCATATGGCTACACCTTC. It specifies CAWSRPLGAYGYTF.

V and J are TRBV7-2 and TRBJ1-5; D not certain. The germline V gene encodes CDR1 SGHTA and CDR2 FQGNSA. There are 13 residues in the CDR3. V was cut by 6 bases and J by 3 bases, with 9 bases left in between. The CDR3 region is CASSRGNNQPQHF. The CDR3 DNA reads as TGTGCCAGCAGTCGGGGTAACAATCAGCCCCAGCATTTT.

This sequence joins TRBV18 and TRBJ1-1; no firm D call. Germline assignment: CDR1 KGHSH and CDR2 LQKENI. The CDR3 loop spans 15 amino acids. V was clipped by 4 bases and J by 4 bases, with 16 bases between them. CDR3 sequence reads: CASSLTRDRGTEAFF. In DNA form, the CDR3 reads TGTGCCAGCTCACTAACCCGGGATCGGGGCACTGAAGCTTTCTTT.

CDR3 bases: TGTGCCAGCAGCTTGGGGTCTAGCCAAGAGACCCAGTACTTC. Protein product: CASSLGSSQETQYF. The J gene is TRBJ2-5, the V gene TRBV5-4; D remains ambiguous. V was trimmed by 0 bases and J by 1 base, leaving 7 bases between them. Germline V gives CDR1 SGHNT, CDR2 YYREEE (reference sequence). The CDR3 has 14 amino acids.

This chain joins TRBV7-2 and TRBJ1-6, with 7 bases matching TRBD1. Looked up from germline, CDR1 is SGHTA and CDR2 is FQGNSA. This CDR3 spans 13 amino acids. After removal of 5 bases from V and 10 bases from J, the junction contained 5 bases not matched to a gene. The CDR3 coding sequence is TGTGCCAGCAGCCCGGAGGGACAGTCACCCCTCCACTTT. Translated: CASSPEGQSPLHF.

This clone was recorded once. This chain links TRBV19 with TRBJ2-1; 12 bases line up with TRBD2. V was clipped by 4 bases and J by 5 bases; unmatched bases: 9. CDR1 LNHDA and CDR2 SQIVND come from the germline V gene (reference sequence). This CDR3 comprises 17 residues. The CDR3 protein is CASSTPKTSGGNNEQFF. Here the CDR3 DNA reads TGTGCCAGTAGTACACCTAAGACTAGCGGGGGAAACAATGAGCAGTTCTTC. The full variable domain, with the rest looked up from reference TRBV19 and TRBJ2-1, is DGGITQSPKYLFRKEGQNVTLSCEQNLNHDAMYWYRQDPGQGLRLIYYSQIVNDFQKGDIAEGYSVSREKKESFPLTVTSAQKNPTAFYLCASSTPKTSGGNNEQFFGPGTRLTVL.

The chain has TRBV6-4 and TRBJ1-1; TRBD1 agrees at 9 bases. The CDR3 spans 14 residues. Trimming took 6 bases from V and 1 from J; bases not matched to a gene: 3. Germline values: CDR1 MRHNA, CDR2 SNTAGT. The CDR3 sequence is CASRGQGPNTEAFF. In DNA, the CDR3 is TGTGCCAGCAGGGGACAGGGCCCGAACACTGAAGCTTTCTTT.

The chain links TRBV27 to TRBJ2-1; 8 bases are shared with TRBD1. The germline gives CDR1 MNHEY, CDR2 SMNVEV (reference sequence). The junction had 10 bases not matched to a gene; V was cut back by 4 bases and J by 14 bases. The CDR3 is 13 amino acids. The CDR3 spells CASSSDRALSEFF. Written as DNA, the CDR3 is TGTGCCAGCAGTTCGGACAGGGCCCTCTCGGAGTTCTTC.

This clone was counted a single time. The chain joins TRBV11-2 to TRBJ1-2, with D unclear. Germline V gives CDR1 SGHAT, CDR2 FQNNGV. The V end lost 6 bases, the J end lost 0 bases, and 11 bases lay between the germline ends. The CDR3 is 14 residues long. The CDR3 loop reads CASRVLAPNYGYTF. The DNA of the CDR3 is TGTGCCAGCAGGGTCCTGGCCCCTAACTATGGCTACACCTTC.

V and J are TRBV5-4 and TRBJ1-6; 7 bases match TRBD1. V was clipped by 4 bases and J by 0 bases; unmatched bases: 4. The CDR3 extends over 16 amino acids. CDR1 and CDR2 from the germline V gene are SGHNT and YYREEE (reference sequence). The CDR3 nucleotides read TGTGCCAGCAGCCGGGACAGAGCCTCCTATAATTCACCCCTCCACTTT. Translation: CASSRDRASYNSPLHF.